Below, one T cell receptor beta chain is given with its context. Its antigen is unknown. The sample comes from a study of T-cell reconstitution after alpha-beta-depleted transplantation in children. Study-wide results and caveats: Alpha-beta T cells present about two months after transplant were reported to originate from several hundred expanded graft clones.

This sample's TCRbeta library carried unique molecular identifier barcodes. MiXCR was run by TCRdb on the PCR reads, yielding one entry per CDR3 protein. Counted here are 45,000 or so distinct CDR3 sequences, 40% to 65% occurring once; the ten biggest clones make up 35% to 45%. Germline V CDR1 and CDR2: MNHNS, SASEGT. The V gene lost 3 bases and the J gene lost 4 bases, with 13 bases spanning the gap. The CDR3 sequence is 15 residues long. The chain has TRBV6-1 and TRBJ1-3; possibly TRBD1 for D (6 bases). The sequence was collected from a boy less than two years old with SCID, due to receive a stem cell transplant. Specimen: peripheral blood, collected before TCRalphabeta/CD19-depleted stem cell transplant. CDR3 nucleotide sequence: TGTGCCAGCAGTGACACCGCAGGGGTCGGAAACACCATATATTTT. Translated, it gives CASSDTAGVGNTIYF.